This T cell receptor beta chain was sequenced during a study of T cell responses to AZD1222 COVID-19 vaccine. The V gene end was trimmed by 5 bases and the J gene end by 3 bases; junction bases not matched to a gene: 6. The CDR3 consists of 14 residues. Germline-derived CDR1 and CDR2 are SGHTA and FQGNSA. Study-wide results and caveats: Nearly half of unique spike-specific TCRs reportedly avoided B.1.351 and B.1.1.7 mutated regions. There were mostly white British donors and more females than males, and clonal diversity was possibly underestimated.

In regard to this clone: The antigen is unknown.

Data came from immunoSEQ multiplex PCR; TCRdb stores just in-frame clones and leaves some out. The table lists over 50,000 clones, around 80% of them singletons. This chain uses TRBV7-2 with TRBJ2-7; 8 nucleotides match TRBD2. This receptor was identified in an adult who received the AZD1222 COVID-19 vaccine. The specimen was peripheral blood, collected 28 days after the second AZD1222 dose. The CDR3: CASSVHSGNYEQYF. CDR3 nucleotide sequence: TGTGCCAGCAGCGTCCATAGCGGGAACTACGAGCAGTACTTC.